This T cell receptor (beta chain) was identified during a study of control samples from healthy donors and cancer patients. The method was immunoSEQ multiplex PCR; TCRdb's version includes in-frame clones alone and lacks a portion of them. In the table there are roughly 59,000 clones, under 95% of which are singletons. Trimming pared 7 bases from V and 3 bases from J, leaving 15 bases between. From germline, CDR1 is SNHLY and CDR2 FYNNEI. This CDR3 contains 14 residues. This TCR derives from a man in his forties or fifties with colorectal cancer. The V call is TRBV2, the J call TRBJ1-2; D is unresolved. Sequenced material: PBMCs. The CDR3 sequence is CASTKEGSYYGYTF. For the CDR3, the DNA is TGTGCCAGCACCAAGGAAGGGTCCTACTATGGCTACACCTTC.